The T cell receptor (beta chain) under discussion was sequenced for a study of OX40 agonist ivuxolimab in advanced cancers. The overall study: It was ivuxolimab, an agonistic anti-OX40 (CD134) antibody, that patients were treated with. Participants, approximately 83% male, averaged roughly 60 years of age, ranging from about 20 to 80. Patients with prior anti-PD-1, anti-PD-L1 or anti-CTLA-4 therapy were eligible; about 41% had some. Study results and caveats: Dosing at 0.1 to 3.0 mg/kg was accompanied by clonal expansion of CD4+ and CD8+ blood T cells by week 6.

The length of the CDR3 is 13 residues. Germline V gene sequence: CDR1 SGHKS, CDR2 YYEKEE (reference sequence). Trimming removed 4 bases from V and 6 bases from J, with 11 bases in between. This clone was picked up one time. Its specificity is unknown. Some clones are missing from TCRdb's copy, which holds only in-frame ones; the method was immunoSEQ multiplex PCR. The data hold approximately 81,000 clones, with more than 85% observed a single time. The chain recombines TRBV5-5 with TRBJ1-5; tentative D call: TRBD1 (5 bases). The source is an adult with an advanced solid tumor such as melanoma, head and neck, liver or kidney cancer. The starting material was CD4+ or CD8+ T cells sorted from blood, obtained in a trial of the OX40 agonist ivuxolimab. Here the CDR3 reads CASSQGSVQPQHF. The CDR3 DNA reads TGTGCCAGCAGCCAGGGATCGGTTCAGCCCCAGCATTTT.